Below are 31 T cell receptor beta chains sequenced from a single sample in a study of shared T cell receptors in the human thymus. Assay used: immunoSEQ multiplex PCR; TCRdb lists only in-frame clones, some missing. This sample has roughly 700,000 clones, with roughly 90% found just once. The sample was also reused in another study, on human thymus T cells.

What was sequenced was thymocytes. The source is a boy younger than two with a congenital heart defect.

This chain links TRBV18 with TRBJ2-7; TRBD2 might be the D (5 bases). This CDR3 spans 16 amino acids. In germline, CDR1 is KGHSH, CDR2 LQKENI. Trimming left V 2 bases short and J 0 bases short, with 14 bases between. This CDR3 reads CASSPYGEGSSYEQYF. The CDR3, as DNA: TGTGCCAGCTCACCATATGGGGAAGGGAGCTCCTACGAGCAGTACTTC.

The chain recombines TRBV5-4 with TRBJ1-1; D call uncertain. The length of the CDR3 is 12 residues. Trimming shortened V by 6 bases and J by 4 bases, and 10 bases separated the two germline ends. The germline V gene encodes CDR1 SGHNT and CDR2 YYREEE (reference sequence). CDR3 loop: CASNPPSTEAFF. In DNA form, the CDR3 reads TGTGCCAGCAATCCCCCCTCCACTGAAGCTTTCTTT.

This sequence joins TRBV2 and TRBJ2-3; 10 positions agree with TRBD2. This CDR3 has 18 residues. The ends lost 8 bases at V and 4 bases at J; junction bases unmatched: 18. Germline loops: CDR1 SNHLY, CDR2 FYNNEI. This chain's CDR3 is CASPKLAGILSFPDTQYF. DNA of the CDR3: TGTGCCAGCCCTAAACTAGCGGGAATTCTTAGCTTCCCAGATACGCAGTATTTT.

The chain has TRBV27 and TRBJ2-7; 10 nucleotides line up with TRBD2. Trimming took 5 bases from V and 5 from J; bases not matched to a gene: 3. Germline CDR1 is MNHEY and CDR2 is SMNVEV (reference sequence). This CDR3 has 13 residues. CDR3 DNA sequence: TGTGCCAGCAGTAGCGGGAGGGGCAACGAGCAGTACTTC. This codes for CASSSGRGNEQYF.

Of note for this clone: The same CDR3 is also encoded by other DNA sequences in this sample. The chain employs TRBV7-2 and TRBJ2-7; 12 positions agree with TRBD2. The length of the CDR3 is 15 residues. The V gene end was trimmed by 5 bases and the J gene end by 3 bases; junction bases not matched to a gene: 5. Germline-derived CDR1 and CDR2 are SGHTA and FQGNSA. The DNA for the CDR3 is TGTGCCAGCAGCCCCGGACTAGCGGGAAGCTACGAGCAGTACTTC. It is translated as CASSPGLAGSYEQYF.

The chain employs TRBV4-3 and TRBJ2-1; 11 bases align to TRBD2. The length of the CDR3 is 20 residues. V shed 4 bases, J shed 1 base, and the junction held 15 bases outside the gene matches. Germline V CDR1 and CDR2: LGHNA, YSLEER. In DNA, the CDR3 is TGCGCCAGCAGCCCCCGGACTAGCGGGCCCTCGAGCGGATCCTACAATGAGCAGTTCTTC. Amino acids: CASSPRTSGPSSGSYNEQFF.

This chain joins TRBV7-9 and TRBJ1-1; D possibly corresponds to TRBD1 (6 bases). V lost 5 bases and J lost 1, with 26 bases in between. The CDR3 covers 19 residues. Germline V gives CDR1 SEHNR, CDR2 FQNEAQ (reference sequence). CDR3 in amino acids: CASSHSGGAGPRENTEAFF. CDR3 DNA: TGTGCCAGCAGCCACTCGGGGGGGGCAGGCCCCAGGGAGAACACTGAAGCTTTCTTT.

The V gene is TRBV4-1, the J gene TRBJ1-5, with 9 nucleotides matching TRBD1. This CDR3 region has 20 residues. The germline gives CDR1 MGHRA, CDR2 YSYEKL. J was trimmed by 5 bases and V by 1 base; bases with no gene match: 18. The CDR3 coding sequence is TGCGCCAGCAGCCAAGCTTGGGGGGAGGGCACAGGGGGCGGTGATCAGCCCCAGCATTTT. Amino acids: CASSQAWGEGTGGGDQPQHF.

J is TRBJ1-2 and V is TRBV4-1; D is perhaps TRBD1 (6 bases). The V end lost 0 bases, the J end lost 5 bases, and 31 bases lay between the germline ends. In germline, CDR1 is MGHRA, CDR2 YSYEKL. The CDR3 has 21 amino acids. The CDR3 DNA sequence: TGCGCCAGCAGCCAAGATATCGATGACAGGTGCCCAGAGCGTATAAGATATGGCTACACCTTC. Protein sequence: CASSQDIDDRCPERIRYGYTF.

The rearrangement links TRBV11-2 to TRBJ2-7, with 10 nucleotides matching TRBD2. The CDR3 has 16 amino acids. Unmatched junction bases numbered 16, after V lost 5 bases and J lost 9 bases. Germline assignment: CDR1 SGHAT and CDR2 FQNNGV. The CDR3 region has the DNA TGTGCCAGCAGCCTCTCTGGAGGGAGCGGGAGGGCCAGGCAGTACTTC. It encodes CASSLSGGSGRARQYF. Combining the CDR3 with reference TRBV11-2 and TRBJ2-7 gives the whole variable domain EAGVAQSPRYKIIEKRQSVAFWCNPISGHATLYWYQQILGQGPKLLIQFQNNGVVDDSQLPKDRFSAERLKGVDSTLKIQPAKLEDSAVYLCASSLSGGSGRARQYFGPGTRLTVT.

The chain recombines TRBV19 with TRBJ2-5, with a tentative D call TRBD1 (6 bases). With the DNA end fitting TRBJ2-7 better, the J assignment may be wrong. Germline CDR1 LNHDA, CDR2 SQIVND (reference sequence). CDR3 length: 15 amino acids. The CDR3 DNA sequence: TGTGCCAGTAGTCCCGGACAGCCTCCTTCCTACGAGCAGTACTTC. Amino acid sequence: CASSPGQPPSYEQYF.

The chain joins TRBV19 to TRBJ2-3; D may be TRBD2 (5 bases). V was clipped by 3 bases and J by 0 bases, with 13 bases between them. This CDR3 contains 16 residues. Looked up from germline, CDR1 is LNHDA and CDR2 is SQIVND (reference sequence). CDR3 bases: TGTGCCAGTAGTATCGGGAACGGAAAGAGCACAGATACGCAGTATTTT. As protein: CASSIGNGKSTDTQYF.

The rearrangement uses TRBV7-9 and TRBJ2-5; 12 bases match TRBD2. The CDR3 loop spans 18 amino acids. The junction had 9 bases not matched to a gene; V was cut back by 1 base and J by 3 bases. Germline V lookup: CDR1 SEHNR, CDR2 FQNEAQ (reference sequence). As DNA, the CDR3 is TGTGCCAGCAGCTTAGTGGCTAGCGGGAGGGGGACGGAAGAGACCCAGTACTTC. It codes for CASSLVASGRGTEETQYF.

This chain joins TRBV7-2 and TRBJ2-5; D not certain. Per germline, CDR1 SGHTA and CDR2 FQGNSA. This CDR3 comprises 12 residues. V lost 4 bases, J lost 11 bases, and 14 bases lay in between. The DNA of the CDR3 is TGTGCCAGCAGCTCCCTGAGAGGAGAGCAGTACTTC. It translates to CASSSLRGEQYF.

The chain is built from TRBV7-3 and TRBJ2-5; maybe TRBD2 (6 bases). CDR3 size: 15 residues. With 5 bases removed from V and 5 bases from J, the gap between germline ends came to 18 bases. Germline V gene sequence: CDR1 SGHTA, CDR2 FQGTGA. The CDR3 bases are TGTGCCAGCAGCCAAGGTCTAGCGCGAGGGGAGACCCAGTACTTC. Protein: CASSQGLARGETQYF.

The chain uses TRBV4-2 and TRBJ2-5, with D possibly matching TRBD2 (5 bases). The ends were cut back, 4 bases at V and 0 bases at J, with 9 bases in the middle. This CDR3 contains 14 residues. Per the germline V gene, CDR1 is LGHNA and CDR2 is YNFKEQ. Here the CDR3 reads CASSRSGNQETQYF. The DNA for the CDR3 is TGTGCCAGCAGCCGAAGCGGAAACCAAGAGACCCAGTACTTC.

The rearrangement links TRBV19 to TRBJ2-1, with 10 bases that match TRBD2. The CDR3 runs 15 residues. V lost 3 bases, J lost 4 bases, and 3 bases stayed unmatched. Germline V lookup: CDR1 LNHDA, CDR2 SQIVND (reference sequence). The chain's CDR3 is CASSIPSGSYNEQFF. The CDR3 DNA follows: TGTGCCAGTAGTATCCCTAGCGGGAGTTACAATGAGCAGTTCTTC.

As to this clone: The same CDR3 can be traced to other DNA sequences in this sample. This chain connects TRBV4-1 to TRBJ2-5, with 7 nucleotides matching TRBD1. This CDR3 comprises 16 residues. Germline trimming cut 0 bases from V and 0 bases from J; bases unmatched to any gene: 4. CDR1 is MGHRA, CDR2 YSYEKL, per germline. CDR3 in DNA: TGCGCCAGCAGCCAAGAAGGAGGACAGGACCAAGAGACCCAGTACTTC. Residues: CASSQEGGQDQETQYF.

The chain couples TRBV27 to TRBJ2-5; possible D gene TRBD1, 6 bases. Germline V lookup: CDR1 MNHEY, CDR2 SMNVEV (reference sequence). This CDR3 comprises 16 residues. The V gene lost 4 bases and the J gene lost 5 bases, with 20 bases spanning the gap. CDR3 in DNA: TGTGCCAGCAGTTCAACAGGGTGGGCCCCCGGTGAGACCCAGTACTTC. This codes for CASSSTGWAPGETQYF.

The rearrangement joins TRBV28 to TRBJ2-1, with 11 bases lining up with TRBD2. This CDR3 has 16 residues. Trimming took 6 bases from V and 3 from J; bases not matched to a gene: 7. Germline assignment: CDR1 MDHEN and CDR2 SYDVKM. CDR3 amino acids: CASRDPTSGVYNEQFF. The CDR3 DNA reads TGTGCCAGCAGAGACCCGACTAGCGGGGTCTACAATGAGCAGTTCTTC.

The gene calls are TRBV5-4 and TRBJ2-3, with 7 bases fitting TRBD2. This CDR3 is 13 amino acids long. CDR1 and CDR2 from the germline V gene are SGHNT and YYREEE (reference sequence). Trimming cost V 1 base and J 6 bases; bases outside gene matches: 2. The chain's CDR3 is CASSLWGGDTQYF. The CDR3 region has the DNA TGTGCCAGCAGCTTGTGGGGAGGGGATACGCAGTATTTT.

The CDR3 sequence: CASSSRTGVDPGELFF. The CDR3 coding sequence is TGTGCCAGCAGCTCTAGGACGGGAGTGGACCCCGGGGAGCTGTTTTTT. The chain joins TRBV11-3 to TRBJ2-2, with a tentative D call TRBD2 (6 bases). The CDR3 has 16 residues. V lost 4 bases and J lost 6, with 18 bases in between. The germline CDR1 and CDR2 sequences are SGHNT and YENEEA.

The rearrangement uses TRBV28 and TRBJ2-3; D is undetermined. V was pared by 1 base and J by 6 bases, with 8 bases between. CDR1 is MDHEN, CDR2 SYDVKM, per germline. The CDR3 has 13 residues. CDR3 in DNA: TGTGCCAGCAGTTTATCCCCCCCGGATACGCAGTATTTT. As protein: CASSLSPPDTQYF.

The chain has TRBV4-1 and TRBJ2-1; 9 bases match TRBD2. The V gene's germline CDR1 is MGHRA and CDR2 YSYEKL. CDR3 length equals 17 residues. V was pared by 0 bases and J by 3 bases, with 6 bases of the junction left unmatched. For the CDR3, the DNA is TGCGCCAGCAGCCAAGATATGGCGGGAGGGTTCTACAATGAGCAGTTCTTC. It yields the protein CASSQDMAGGFYNEQFF.

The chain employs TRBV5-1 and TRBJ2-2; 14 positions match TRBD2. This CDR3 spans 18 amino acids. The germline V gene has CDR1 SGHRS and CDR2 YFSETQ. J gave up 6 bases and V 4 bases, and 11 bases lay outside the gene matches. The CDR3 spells CASSDTGTSGRSPGELFF. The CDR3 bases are TGCGCCAGCAGCGATACTGGGACTAGCGGGAGATCCCCCGGGGAGCTGTTTTTT.

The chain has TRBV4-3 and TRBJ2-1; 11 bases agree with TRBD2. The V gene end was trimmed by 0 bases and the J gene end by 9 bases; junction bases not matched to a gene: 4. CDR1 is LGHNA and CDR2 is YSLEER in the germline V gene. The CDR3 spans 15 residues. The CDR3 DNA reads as TGCGCCAGCAGCCAAGATACTAGCGGGAGAGGTGAGCAGTTCTTC. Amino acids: CASSQDTSGRGEQFF.

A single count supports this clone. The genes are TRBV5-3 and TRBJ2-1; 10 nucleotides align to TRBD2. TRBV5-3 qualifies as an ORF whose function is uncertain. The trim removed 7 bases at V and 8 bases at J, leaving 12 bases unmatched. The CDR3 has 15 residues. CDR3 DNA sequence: TGTGCCAGACTCACGAGGGCTAGCGGGAGAGATGAGCAGTTCTTC. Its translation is CARLTRASGRDEQFF.

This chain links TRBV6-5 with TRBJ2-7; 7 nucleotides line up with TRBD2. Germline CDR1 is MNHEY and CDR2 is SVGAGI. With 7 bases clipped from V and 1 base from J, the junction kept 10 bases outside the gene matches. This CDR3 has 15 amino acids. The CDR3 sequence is CASTPRRGGSYEQYF. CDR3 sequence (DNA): TGTGCCAGCACCCCCCGGCGCGGGGGATCCTACGAGCAGTACTTC.

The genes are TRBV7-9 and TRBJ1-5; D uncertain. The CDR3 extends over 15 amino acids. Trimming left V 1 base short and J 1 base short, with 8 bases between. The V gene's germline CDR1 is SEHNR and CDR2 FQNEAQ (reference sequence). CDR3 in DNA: TGTGCCAGCAGCTTAGGACACCAAAGCAATCAGCCCCAGCATTTT. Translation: CASSLGHQSNQPQHF.

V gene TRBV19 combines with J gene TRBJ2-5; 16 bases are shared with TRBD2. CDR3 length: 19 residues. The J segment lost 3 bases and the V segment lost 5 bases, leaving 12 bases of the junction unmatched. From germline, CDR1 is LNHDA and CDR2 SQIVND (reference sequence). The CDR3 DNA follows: TGTGCCAGTAGTCCAGGGACTAGCGGGAGGGCCGGAGGGGAAGAGACCCAGTACTTC. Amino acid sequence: CASSPGTSGRAGGEETQYF.

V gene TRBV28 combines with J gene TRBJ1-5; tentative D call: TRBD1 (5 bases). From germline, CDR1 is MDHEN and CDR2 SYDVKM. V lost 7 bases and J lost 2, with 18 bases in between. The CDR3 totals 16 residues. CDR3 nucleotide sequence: TGTGCCAGCATTAAGGGGAATGGTGTTGGCAATCAGCCCCAGCATTTT. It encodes CASIKGNGVGNQPQHF.